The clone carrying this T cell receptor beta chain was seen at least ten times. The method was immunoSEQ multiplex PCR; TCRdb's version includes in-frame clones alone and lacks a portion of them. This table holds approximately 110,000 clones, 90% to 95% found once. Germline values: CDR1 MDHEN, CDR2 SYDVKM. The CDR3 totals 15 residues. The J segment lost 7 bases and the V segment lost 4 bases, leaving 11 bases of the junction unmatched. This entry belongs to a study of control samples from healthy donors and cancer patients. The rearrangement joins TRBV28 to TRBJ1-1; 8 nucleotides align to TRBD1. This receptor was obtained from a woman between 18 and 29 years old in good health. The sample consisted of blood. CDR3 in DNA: TGTGCCAGCAGTTCGGGACAGGAGGGCCTGGTTGAAGCTTTCTTT. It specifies CASSSGQEGLVEAFF.